These 25 T cell receptor beta chains share one sample of origin, sequenced in a study of regulatory dendritic cells for organ transplantation. This table comes from immunoSEQ multiplex PCR, and its TCRdb copy is limited to in-frame clones, with some not included. The sample shows 8,000 or so clones, about 70% of them seen only once. Sorted subsets were CFSE-labeled and cultured about 5 days with allogeneic dendritic cells. Which antigens these TCRs recognize remains unknown. Sequenced: memory CD4+ T cells from blood cultured with dendritic cells. The sample's subset: CD45RO+ memory T cells. The receptors shown here come from a human donor in good health.

The rearrangement links TRBV4-3 to TRBJ2-1; TRBD2 might be the D (5 bases). The CDR3 totals 15 residues. Trimming removed 2 bases from V and 5 bases from J, with 13 bases in between. The germline V gene has CDR1 LGHNA and CDR2 YSLEER. Here the CDR3 DNA reads TGCGCCAGCAGCCAAATAGAGCGGCCAAACAATGAGCAGTTCTTC. Translation gives CASSQIERPNNEQFF.

V usage is TRBV6-6 and J usage is TRBJ2-2; 7 nucleotides agree with TRBD1. The V gene's germline CDR1 is MNHNY and CDR2 SVGAGI (reference sequence). V lost 6 bases to trimming and J lost 0 bases; unmatched junction nucleotides: 4. CDR3 length: 15 amino acids. The CDR3 loop reads CASRWGQSNTGELFF. CDR3 nucleotides: TGTGCCAGCAGGTGGGGACAGTCGAACACCGGGGAGCTGTTTTTT.

The gene calls are TRBV19 and TRBJ2-1; the match to TRBD1 covers 10 bases. V lost 4 bases and J lost 4; bases outside the gene matches: 7. CDR3 size: 16 residues. The germline V gene encodes CDR1 LNHDA and CDR2 SQIVND (reference sequence). The CDR3 protein is CASSTLGQGKYNEQFF. As DNA, the CDR3 is TGTGCCAGTAGTACCCTGGGACAGGGGAAGTACAATGAGCAGTTCTTC.

The J gene is TRBJ2-5, the V gene TRBV5-6, with 9 bases lining up with TRBD2. The CDR3 is 17 residues long. CDR1 is SGHDT, CDR2 YYEEEE, per germline. Trimming took 1 base from V and 3 from J; bases not matched to a gene: 10. The CDR3 sequence: CASSLLVAGGPKETQYF. CDR3 DNA: TGTGCCAGCAGCTTGCTTGTTGCGGGGGGGCCGAAAGAGACCCAGTACTTC.

The chain joins TRBV29-1 to TRBJ1-2; 8 positions match TRBD1. Germline V gene data show CDR1 as SQVTM and CDR2 as ANQGSEA. Germline trimming cut 4 bases from V and 2 bases from J; bases unmatched to any gene: 0. CDR3 length equals 12 residues. The CDR3 DNA is TGCAGCGTTGGGACAGGGAACTATGGCTACACCTTC. Translating it yields CSVGTGNYGYTF.

The chain couples TRBV6-1 to TRBJ1-3; TRBD1 matches at 10 bases. Unmatched junction bases numbered 5, after V lost 2 bases and J lost 4 bases. CDR1 and CDR2 from the germline V gene are MNHNS and SASEGT. This CDR3 region has 16 residues. The CDR3 DNA reads as TGTGCCAGCAGTGAAAGGGGACAGGGGAGAGGAAACACCATATATTTT. This encodes CASSERGQGRGNTIYF.

This clone came up once. The chain links TRBV5-4 to TRBJ1-1, with TRBD1 matching over 8 bases. CDR1 SGHNT and CDR2 YYREEE come from the germline V gene (reference sequence). The V segment lost 5 bases and the J segment 1 base; nucleotides outside the gene matches: 4. This CDR3 is 14 amino acids long. Written as DNA, the CDR3 is TGTGCCAGCAGGCCGGACAGGGCGAACACTGAAGCTTTCTTT. Encoded protein: CASRPDRANTEAFF.

This chain uses TRBV9 with TRBJ2-3, with 7 bases that match TRBD2. This CDR3 has 15 amino acids. From germline, CDR1 is SGDLS and CDR2 YYNGEE. After removal of 2 bases from V and 3 bases from J, the junction contained 6 bases not matched to a gene. The CDR3 nucleotides read TGTGCCAGCAGCGTTTCTAGCGGTGGGACAGATACGCAGTATTTT. It is translated as CASSVSSGGTDTQYF.

The gene calls are TRBV7-3 and TRBJ2-3; TRBD2 matches 9 bases. Germline CDR1 is SGHTA and CDR2 is FQGTGA. Trimming took 3 bases from V and 3 from J; bases not matched to a gene: 4. This CDR3 is 15 amino acids long. The CDR3: CASSFGGGGTDTQYF. The DNA of the CDR3 is TGTGCCAGCAGCTTCGGCGGGGGGGGGACAGATACGCAGTATTTT.

The chain is built from TRBV7-2 and TRBJ2-2; no clear D. V was shortened by 3 bases and J by 7 bases, with 6 bases between the two germline ends. This CDR3 region has 12 residues. Germline V gene sequence: CDR1 SGHTA, CDR2 FQGNSA. The CDR3 spells CASSLFGGELFF. The CDR3 nucleotides are TGTGCCAGCAGCTTGTTCGGCGGGGAGCTGTTTTTT.

V is TRBV6-5 and J is TRBJ2-7; TRBD1 aligns across 8 bases. In germline, CDR1 is MNHEY, CDR2 SVGAGI. Trimming cost V 5 bases and J 6 bases; bases outside gene matches: 3. The CDR3 covers 12 residues. CDR3 residues: CASSRQGLEQYF. The CDR3 nucleotides are TGTGCCAGCAGTAGACAGGGGCTCGAGCAGTACTTC.

The CDR3 bases are TGCGCCAGCAGCTATGGGCTATCCGGCTCTGGAAACACCATATATTTT. Protein sequence: CASSYGLSGSGNTIYF. V usage is TRBV5-1 and J usage is TRBJ1-3; no clear D. V lost 3 bases, J lost 0 bases, and 13 bases lay in between. Germline CDR1 reads SGHRS; CDR2 reads YFSETQ. The CDR3 has 16 amino acids.

In its sample, this clone was seen a few times. This chain links TRBV27 with TRBJ2-7; maybe TRBD1 (6 bases). From germline, CDR1 is MNHEY and CDR2 SMNVEV (reference sequence). The CDR3 spans 15 residues. The V end lost 3 bases, the J end lost 6 bases, and 18 bases lay between the germline ends. CDR3 sequence (DNA): TGTGCCAGCAGTTTGAGGGACACCCATGTCACCGAGCAGTACTTC. It encodes CASSLRDTHVTEQYF.

The V gene is TRBV14, the J gene TRBJ2-2, with 9 bases matching TRBD2. The germline V gene encodes CDR1 SGHDN and CDR2 FVKESK. Trimming took 6 bases from V and 4 from J; bases not matched to a gene: 3. This CDR3 spans 14 amino acids. The CDR3 nucleotides are TGTGCCAGCAGTCCGGGACTAGCCACCGGGGAGCTGTTTTTT. This codes for CASSPGLATGELFF.

V gene TRBV5-6 combines with J gene TRBJ2-7; weak D call: TRBD1 (6 bases). Trimming pared 3 bases from V and 0 bases from J, leaving 13 bases between. The CDR3 consists of 15 residues. The germline CDR1 and CDR2 sequences are SGHDT and YYEEEE. In DNA, the CDR3 is TGTGCCAGCAGCTCCGGGACATTGAGCTCCTACGAGCAGTACTTC. Residues: CASSSGTLSSYEQYF.

V usage is TRBV11-2 and J usage is TRBJ2-7; D not resolved. Germline CDR1 is SGHAT and CDR2 is FQNNGV. The V and J ends lost 1 base and 7 bases respectively, with 14 bases between them. The CDR3 consists of 14 residues. The CDR3 DNA reads as TGTGCCAGCAGCTTAGGAGTGATCCTTTCTGAGCAGTACTTC. Residues: CASSLGVILSEQYF.

This clone was seen a handful of times. The gene calls are TRBV5-1 and TRBJ2-4, with 8 bases fitting TRBD2. V lost 0 bases and J lost 9; bases outside the gene matches: 8. Germline CDR1 is SGHRS and CDR2 is YFSETQ. The CDR3 runs 15 residues. The CDR3 spells CASSLALRGAGIQYF. In nucleotides, the CDR3 is TGCGCCAGCAGCTTGGCCTTGCGGGGGGCGGGCATTCAGTACTTC.

This clone was observed a single time. The J gene is TRBJ1-4, the V gene TRBV15; D uncertain. Germline V gene sequence: CDR1 LNHNV, CDR2 YYDKDF (reference sequence). Trimming took off 1 base at V and 2 bases at J, with 5 bases between the two ends. The CDR3 spans 14 residues. In DNA, the CDR3 is TGTGCCACCAGCAGAGTTAATACTAATGAAAAACTGTTTTTT. It translates to CATSRVNTNEKLFF. The whole variable domain, filled in from reference TRBV15 and TRBJ1-4, reads DAMVIQNPRYQVTQFGKPVTLSCSQTLNHNVMYWYQQKSSQAPKLLFHYYDKDFNNEADTPDNFQSRRPNTSFCFLDIRSPGLGDTAMYLCATSRVNTNEKLFFGSGTQLSVL.

The genes are TRBV29-1 and TRBJ2-1; 10 bases map to TRBD1. The CDR3 is 11 residues long. With 7 bases clipped from V and 15 bases from J, the junction kept 9 bases outside the gene matches. The V gene's germline CDR1 is SQVTM and CDR2 ANQGSEA. The CDR3 sequence: CSARDRGPLFF. As DNA, the CDR3 is TGCAGCGCCAGGGACAGGGGTCCCCTGTTCTTC.

The chain carries TRBV11-3 and TRBJ1-1; D call uncertain. The germline V and J ends were trimmed by 0 bases and 5 bases, with 7 bases remaining between them. Per germline, CDR1 SGHNT and CDR2 YENEEA. CDR3 length: 13 amino acids. The CDR3 region has the DNA TGTGCCAGCAGCTTAGATCGGAGGACTGAAGCTTTCTTT. Translation: CASSLDRRTEAFF.

This clone was counted between two and nine times. J is TRBJ1-1 and V is TRBV7-9, with unresolved D. Germline loops: CDR1 SEHNR, CDR2 FQNEAQ (reference sequence). The CDR3 length is 11 residues. The V end was cut by 10 bases, the J end by 7 bases, with 13 bases between. CDR3 loop: CAIANSGEAFF. The CDR3 coding sequence is TGTGCCATAGCCAACTCGGGTGAAGCTTTCTTT.

This clone was recorded only once. J is TRBJ1-1 and V is TRBV5-1; 7 bases fit TRBD1. The J segment lost 0 bases and the V segment lost 4 bases, leaving 12 bases of the junction unmatched. There are 17 residues in the CDR3. Germline V gene data show CDR1 as SGHRS and CDR2 as YFSETQ. The CDR3 spells CASSPGGTASMNTEAFF. For the CDR3, the DNA is TGCGCCAGCAGCCCTGGAGGGACAGCATCTATGAACACTGAAGCTTTCTTT.

The rearrangement links TRBV2 to TRBJ2-1; 10 positions agree with TRBD1. V trimming: 8 bases; J trimming: 6 bases; junction bases outside the gene matches: 4. Germline assignment: CDR1 SNHLY and CDR2 FYNNEI. The CDR3 is 13 amino acids. This CDR3 reads CASGTGEGNEQFF. The CDR3 coding sequence is TGTGCCAGCGGGACAGGGGAGGGCAATGAGCAGTTCTTC. The complete variable domain, with remaining parts taken from reference TRBV2 and TRBJ2-1, reads EPEVTQTPSHQVTQMGQEVILRCVPISNHLYFYWYRQILGQKVEFLVSFYNNEISEKSEIFDDQFSVERPDGSNFTLKIRSTKLEDSAMYFCASGTGEGNEQFFGPGTRLTVL.

This clone was recorded only once. V and J are TRBV10-3 and TRBJ2-5, with 10 bases fitting TRBD1. There are 15 residues in the CDR3. Germline assignment: CDR1 ENHRY and CDR2 SYGVKD. Trimming cost V 5 bases and J 1 base; bases outside gene matches: 4. CDR3 in amino acids: CAISTGTGVQETQYF. In DNA, the CDR3 is TGTGCCATCAGTACCGGGACAGGGGTCCAAGAGACCCAGTACTTC.

The chain uses TRBV14 and TRBJ2-2, with TRBD1 matching 8 bases. There are 15 residues in the CDR3. V shed 4 bases and J 3 bases; nucleotides not matched to a gene: 4. CDR1 SGHDN and CDR2 FVKESK come from the germline V gene. The CDR3 coding sequence is TGTGCCAGCAGCCCTCGGACAGGGTACACCGGGGAGCTGTTTTTT. It codes for CASSPRTGYTGELFF.